Listed here are 13 T cell receptor beta chains from one sample, sequenced in a study of T cell repertoires in cytomegalovirus infection. TCRdb ran MiXCR on the reads and lists one entry per CDR3 protein. The sample holds tens of thousands of distinct CDR3 sequences, around 3.8% seen once. The sample was PBMCs. The origin of the receptors is a human donor in good health (CMV status not recorded). Some clones in this sample may be carry-over from other donors' samples.

This clonotype was picked up many times. The rearrangement links TRBV7-2 to TRBJ1-4; possibly TRBD1 for D (5 bases). This CDR3 is built from 17 residues. V shed 1 base and J shed 1 base, with 13 bases lying between them. CDR1 and CDR2 from the germline V gene are SGHTA and FQGNSA. CDR3 in DNA: TGTGCCAGCAGCTTAGTCGGCCCCCAGGGAACTAATGAAAAACTGTTTTTT. Translating gives CASSLVGPQGTNEKLFF.

Ten or more counts support this clonotype. The chain carries TRBV6-2 or TRBV6-3 and TRBJ2-5, with unresolved D. The V gene lost 5 bases and the J gene lost 3 bases, with 10 bases spanning the gap. CDR1 and CDR2 (germline): MNHEY, SVGEGT. The CDR3 consists of 13 residues. DNA for the CDR3: TGTGCCAGCAGTCCAAGCTACGAAGAGACCCAGTACTTC. This gives the protein CASSPSYEETQYF.

This clonotype was found many times. The chain joins TRBV7-2 to TRBJ2-3; 7 bases match TRBD1. Germline trimming cut 4 bases from V and 5 bases from J; bases unmatched to any gene: 15. Germline V gene data show CDR1 as SGHTA and CDR2 as FQGNSA. This CDR3 region has 17 residues. CDR3 protein: CASSSRETGLTVDTQYF. The DNA of the CDR3 is TGTGCCAGCAGCTCTAGAGAGACAGGGCTCACGGTAGATACGCAGTATTTT.

This clonotype was counted many times. J is TRBJ2-7 and V is TRBV20-1, with D tentatively TRBD1 (5 bases). Trimming took off 5 bases at V and 6 bases at J, with 8 bases between the two ends. The CDR3 is 10 residues long. Germline V CDR1 and CDR2: DFQATT, SNEGSKA (reference sequence). CDR3 protein: CSARQGEQYF. The CDR3 bases are TGCAGTGCTCGTCAGGGCGAGCAGTACTTC.

This clonotype was recorded at least ten times. The CDR3 DNA reads TGTGCCAGCAGCCTCGGGAGCGGGTCTCCCACAGATACGCAGTATTTT. Residues: CASSLGSGSPTDTQYF. The chain has TRBV7-6 and TRBJ2-3; the D gene is possibly TRBD2 (6 bases). The CDR3 spans 16 residues. The germline CDR1 and CDR2 sequences are SGHVS and FNYEAQ. Trimming took 5 bases from V and 2 from J, leaving 17 bases between them. Complete variable domain (other parts from reference TRBV7-6 and TRBJ2-3): GAGVSQSPRYKVTKRGQDVALRCDPISGHVSLYWYRQALGQGPEFLTYFNYEAQQDKSGLPNDRFSAERPEGSISTLTIQRTEQRDSAMYRCASSLGSGSPTDTQYFGPGTRLTVL.

This clonotype was counted at least ten times. CDR3 residues: CASSLVESGIGQYF. CDR3 bases: TGTGCCAGCAGCTTAGTGGAGTCTGGGATAGGGCAGTATTTT. V usage is TRBV7-2 and J usage is TRBJ2-3; D remains ambiguous. Trimming left V 1 base short and J 11 bases short, with 16 bases between. From germline, CDR1 is SGHTA and CDR2 FQGNSA. CDR3 length: 14 residues.

This clonotype occurred a few times. V is TRBV7-3 and J is TRBJ2-3; D is perhaps TRBD1 (6 bases). The CDR3 consists of 15 residues. Germline V lookup: CDR1 SGHTA, CDR2 FQGTGA. Deletions cut 1 base from V and 2 bases from J, with 10 bases between. CDR3 DNA: TGTGCCAGCAGCTTAATTGGGGGCTTCACAGATACGCAGTATTTT. It yields the protein CASSLIGGFTDTQYF.

This clonotype was seen many times. The chain couples TRBV7-2 to TRBJ1-6, with TRBD1 matching over 9 bases. Germline CDR1 is SGHTA and CDR2 is FQGNSA. The CDR3 has 14 amino acids. Germline trimming cut 6 bases from V and 10 bases from J; bases unmatched to any gene: 7. As DNA, the CDR3 is TGTGCCAGCAGTTCGGGACAGGGCCAATCACCCCTCCACTTT. Translation: CASSSGQGQSPLHF.

This clonotype was observed many times. The rearrangement joins TRBV20-1 to TRBJ1-5; 10 bases map to TRBD1. The CDR3 covers 13 residues. The V gene's germline CDR1 is DFQATT and CDR2 SNEGSKA (reference sequence). With V trimmed by 6 bases and J by 7 bases, 6 bases remained unmatched. The CDR3 bases are TGCAGTGCGGGGGACAGGGGTAACCAGCCCCAGCATTTT. This gives the protein CSAGDRGNQPQHF.

This clonotype was observed at least ten times. The chain links TRBV7-2 to TRBJ2-7, with TRBD1 as a possible D gene (5 bases). This CDR3 region has 15 residues. V was pared by 2 bases and J by 2 bases, with 13 bases between. Germline CDR1 and CDR2: SGHTA and FQGNSA. CDR3 sequence: CASSLRQQRAYEQYF. Here the CDR3 DNA reads TGTGCCAGCAGCTTACGACAGCAACGGGCCTACGAGCAGTACTTC.

This clonotype was observed at least ten times. The J gene is TRBJ1-1, the V gene TRBV7-2; no definite D call. Germline loops: CDR1 SGHTA, CDR2 FQGNSA. CDR3 size: 15 residues. V lost 5 bases and J lost 0, with 13 bases in between. As DNA, the CDR3 is TGTGCCAGCAGCCTCACTTCCTTCGTGAACACTGAAGCTTTCTTT. It specifies CASSLTSFVNTEAFF.

There are many counts of this clonotype. V usage is TRBV7-2 and J usage is TRBJ2-3; D is uncertain. The germline gives CDR1 SGHTA, CDR2 FQGNSA. V lost 5 bases and J 6 bases, leaving 6 bases between the germline ends. This CDR3 contains 11 residues. CDR3 in DNA: TGTGCCAGCAGCCCCGCGGATACGCAGTATTTT. Its translation is CASSPADTQYF. Variable domain in full (rest from reference TRBV7-2 and TRBJ2-3): GAGVSQSPSNKVTEKGKDVELRCDPISGHTALYWYRQSLGQGLEFLIYFQGNSAPDKSGLPSDRFSAERTGGSVSTLTIQRTQQEDSAVYLCASSPADTQYFGPGTRLTVL.

This clonotype was detected many times. The V gene is TRBV7-9, the J gene TRBJ1-1; D remains ambiguous. This CDR3 has 11 amino acids. Germline V gene data show CDR1 as SEHNR and CDR2 as FQNEAQ (reference sequence). Trimming took off 3 bases at V and 10 bases at J, with 9 bases between the two ends. In nucleotides, the CDR3 is TGTGCCAGCAGCTTGTCGGATAGAGCTTTCTTT. It codes for CASSLSDRAFF.